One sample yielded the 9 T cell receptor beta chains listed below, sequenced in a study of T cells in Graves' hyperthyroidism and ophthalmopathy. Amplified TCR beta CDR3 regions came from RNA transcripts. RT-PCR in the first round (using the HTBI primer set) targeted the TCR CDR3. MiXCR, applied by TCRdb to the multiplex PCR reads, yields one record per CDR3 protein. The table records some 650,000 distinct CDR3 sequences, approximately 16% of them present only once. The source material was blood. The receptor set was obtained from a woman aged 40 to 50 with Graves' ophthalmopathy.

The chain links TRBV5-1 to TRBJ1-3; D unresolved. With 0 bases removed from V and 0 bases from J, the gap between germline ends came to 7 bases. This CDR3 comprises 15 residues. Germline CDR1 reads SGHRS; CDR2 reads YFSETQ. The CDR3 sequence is CASSLEGNSGNTIYF. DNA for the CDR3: TGCGCCAGCAGCTTGGAGGGAAACTCTGGAAACACCATATATTTT.

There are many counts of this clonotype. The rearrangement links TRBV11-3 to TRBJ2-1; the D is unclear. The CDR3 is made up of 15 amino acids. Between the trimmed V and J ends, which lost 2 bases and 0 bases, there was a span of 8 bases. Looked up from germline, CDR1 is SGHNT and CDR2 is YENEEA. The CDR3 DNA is TGTGCCAGCAGCTTAAACCGGGCCTCCTACAATGAGCAGTTCTTC. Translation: CASSLNRASYNEQFF.

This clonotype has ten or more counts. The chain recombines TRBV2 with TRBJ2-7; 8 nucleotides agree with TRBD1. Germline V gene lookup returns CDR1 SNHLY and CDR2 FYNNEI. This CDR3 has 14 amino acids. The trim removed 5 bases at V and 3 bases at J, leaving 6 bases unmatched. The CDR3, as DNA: TGTGCCAGCAGTCGGACAGGGAATAGCTACGAGCAGTACTTC. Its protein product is CASSRTGNSYEQYF.

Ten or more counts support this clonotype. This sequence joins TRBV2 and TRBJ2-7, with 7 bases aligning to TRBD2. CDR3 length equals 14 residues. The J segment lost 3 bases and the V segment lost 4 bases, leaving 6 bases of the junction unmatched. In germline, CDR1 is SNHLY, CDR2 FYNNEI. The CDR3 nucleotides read TGTGCCAGCAGTGTAGCGGGCCCCCGCTACGAGCAGTACTTC. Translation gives CASSVAGPRYEQYF.

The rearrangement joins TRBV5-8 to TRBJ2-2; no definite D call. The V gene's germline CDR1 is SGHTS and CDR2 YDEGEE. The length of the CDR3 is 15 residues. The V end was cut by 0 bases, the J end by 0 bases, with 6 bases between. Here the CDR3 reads CASSLAPANTGELFF. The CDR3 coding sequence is TGTGCCAGCAGCTTGGCACCCGCGAACACCGGGGAGCTGTTTTTT.

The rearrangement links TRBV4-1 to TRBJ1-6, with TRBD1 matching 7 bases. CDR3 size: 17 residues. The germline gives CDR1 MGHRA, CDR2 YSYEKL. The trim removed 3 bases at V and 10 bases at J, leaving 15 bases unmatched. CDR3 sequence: CASSQGMTGILVSPLHF. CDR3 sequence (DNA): TGCGCCAGCAGCCAGGGGATGACAGGGATTTTGGTCTCACCCCTCCACTTT.

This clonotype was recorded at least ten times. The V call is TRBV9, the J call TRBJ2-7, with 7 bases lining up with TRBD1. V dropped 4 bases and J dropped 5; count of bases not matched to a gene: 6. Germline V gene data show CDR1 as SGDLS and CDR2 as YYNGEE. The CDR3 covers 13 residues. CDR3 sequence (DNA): TGTGCCAGCAGCTACAGGGGAAGAGACGAGCAGTACTTC. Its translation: CASSYRGRDEQYF.

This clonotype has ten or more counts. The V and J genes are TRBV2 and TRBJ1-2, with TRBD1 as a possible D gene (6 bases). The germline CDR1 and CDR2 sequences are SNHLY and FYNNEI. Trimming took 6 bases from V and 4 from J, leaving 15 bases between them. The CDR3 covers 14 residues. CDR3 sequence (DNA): TGTGCCAGCAGCGAGGGACACAGTCTCTATGGCTACACCTTC. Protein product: CASSEGHSLYGYTF.

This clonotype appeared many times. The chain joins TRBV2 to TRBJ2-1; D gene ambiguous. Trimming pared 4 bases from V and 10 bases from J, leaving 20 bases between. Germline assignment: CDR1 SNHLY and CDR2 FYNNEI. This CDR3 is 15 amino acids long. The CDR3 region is CASSGPRTATREQFF. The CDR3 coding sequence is TGTGCCAGCAGTGGTCCAAGGACGGCCACTCGGGAGCAGTTCTTC.